This T cell receptor beta chain was profiled in a study of blood T cell repertoires in COVID-19. At the level of the study: T cells, B-cell-depleted T cells, or PBMCs supplied cDNA or gDNA.

Using immunoSEQ multiplex PCR, the repertoire was profiled, and TCRdb retains in-frame clones only, with some absent. The sample yields about 140,000 clones, around 80% seen once. V gave up 4 bases and J gave up 5 bases; unmatched junction bases: 11. This CDR3 contains 17 residues. Per germline, CDR1 GTSNPN and CDR2 SVGIG (reference sequence). Sequencing input: peripheral blood. The sequence derives from a woman aged 80 or older with active or convalescent COVID-19. The V and J genes are TRBV30 and TRBJ2-2; 12 bases are a match to TRBD2. The CDR3 nucleotides read TGTGCCTGGAAGGGTACTAGCGGGGGGCGAGGAACCGGGGAGCTGTTTTTT. Its protein is CAWKGTSGGRGTGELFF.